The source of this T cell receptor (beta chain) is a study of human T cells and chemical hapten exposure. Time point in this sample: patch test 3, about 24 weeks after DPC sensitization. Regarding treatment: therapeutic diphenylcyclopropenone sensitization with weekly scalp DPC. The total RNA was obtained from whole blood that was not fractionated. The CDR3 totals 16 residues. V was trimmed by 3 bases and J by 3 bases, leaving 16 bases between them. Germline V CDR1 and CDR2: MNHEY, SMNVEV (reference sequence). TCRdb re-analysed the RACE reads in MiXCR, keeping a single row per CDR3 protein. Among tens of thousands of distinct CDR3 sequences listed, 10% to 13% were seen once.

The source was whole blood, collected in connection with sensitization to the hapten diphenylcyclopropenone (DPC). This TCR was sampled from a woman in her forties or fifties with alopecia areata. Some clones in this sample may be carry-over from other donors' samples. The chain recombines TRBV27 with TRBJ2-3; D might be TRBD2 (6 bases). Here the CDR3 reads CASSFSPGRRTDTQYF. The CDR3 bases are TGTGCCAGCAGTTTTTCCCCCGGGAGAAGGACAGATACGCAGTATTTT.